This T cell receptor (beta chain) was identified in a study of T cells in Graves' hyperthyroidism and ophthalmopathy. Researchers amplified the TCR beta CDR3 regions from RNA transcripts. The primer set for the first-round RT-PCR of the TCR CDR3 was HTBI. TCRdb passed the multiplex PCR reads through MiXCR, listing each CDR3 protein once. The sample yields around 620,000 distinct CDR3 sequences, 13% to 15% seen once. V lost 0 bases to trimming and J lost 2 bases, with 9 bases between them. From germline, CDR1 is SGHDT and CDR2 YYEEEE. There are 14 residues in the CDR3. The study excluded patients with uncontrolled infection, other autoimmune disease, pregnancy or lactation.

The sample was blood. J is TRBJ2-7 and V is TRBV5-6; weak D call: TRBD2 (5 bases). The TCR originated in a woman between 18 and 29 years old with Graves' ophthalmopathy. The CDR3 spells CASSLERQAYEQYF. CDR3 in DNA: TGTGCCAGCAGCTTGGAGCGGCAGGCCTACGAGCAGTACTTC.